These 4 T cell receptor beta chains originate from one sample sequenced in a study of blood T cell repertoires in COVID-19. Some clones are missing from TCRdb's copy, which holds only in-frame ones; the method was immunoSEQ multiplex PCR. Of about 350,000 clones in the sample, less than 90% are singletons; the top ten hold more than 0.9%. Sequencing was carried out using PBMCs or T cells enriched from blood (not recorded which). The receptors come from a woman aged 25 to 39 who had recovered from COVID-19.

V gene TRBV24-1 combines with J gene TRBJ1-2, with D perhaps TRBD1 (6 bases). The CDR3 loop spans 15 amino acids. V gave up 3 bases and J gave up 4 bases, with 14 bases separating them. From germline, CDR1 is KGHDR and CDR2 SFDVKD. The CDR3, as DNA: TGTGCCACCAGTGATCACAGAACAGGGACCTATGGCTACACCTTC. Amino acid sequence: CATSDHRTGTYGYTF.

The chain links TRBV27 to TRBJ1-5; the match to TRBD1 covers 7 bases. The CDR3 spans 17 residues. V shed 5 bases and J 3 bases; nucleotides not matched to a gene: 13. Per the germline V gene, CDR1 is MNHEY and CDR2 is SMNVEV (reference sequence). The CDR3 here is CASSKLRQGGDNQPQHF. As DNA, the CDR3 is TGTGCCAGCAGTAAACTCAGACAGGGAGGTGACAATCAGCCCCAGCATTTT.

The sample holds a few counts of this clone. The gene calls are TRBV5-4 and TRBJ1-1; perhaps TRBD1 as D (5 bases). From germline, CDR1 is SGHNT and CDR2 YYREEE (reference sequence). Trimming shortened V by 0 bases and J by 4 bases, and 10 bases separated the two germline ends. This CDR3 comprises 14 residues. The CDR3: CASSLDQGITEAFF. In DNA form, the CDR3 reads TGTGCCAGCAGCTTGGATCAGGGTATCACTGAAGCTTTCTTT.

The chain carries TRBV6-5 and TRBJ2-1; the match to TRBD2 covers 7 bases. Germline assignment: CDR1 MNHEY and CDR2 SVGAGI. There are 14 residues in the CDR3. V was clipped by 7 bases and J by 4 bases; unmatched bases: 7. CDR3 sequence: CASKGAGEYNEQFF. CDR3 bases: TGTGCCAGCAAGGGCGCGGGGGAGTACAATGAGCAGTTCTTC.